This TCR beta chain was captured by sequencing in a study of brain T cells in children with intractable seizures. This clone came up once. Clones were sequenced by immunoSEQ multiplex PCR, and TCRdb holds only the in-frame ones, with some missing. The sample holds roughly 23,000 clones; 90% to 95% are singletons and the top ten take about 6.8%. The CDR3 covers 17 residues. Trimming removed 1 base from V and 1 base from J, with 13 bases in between. Germline CDR1 reads MGHDK; CDR2 reads SYGVNS. Pre-surgery treatment included at least one anti-epileptic drug. The sample was peripheral blood, taken at surgery. V usage is TRBV25-1 and J usage is TRBJ2-2; D may be TRBD2 (5 bases). This sequence was found in a boy younger than 18 with focal cortical dysplasia and intractable seizures. For the CDR3, the DNA is TGTGCCAGCAGTGAATGGGGAAAAGGAGGGAACACCGGGGAGCTGTTTTTT. Its protein product is CASSEWGKGGNTGELFF.